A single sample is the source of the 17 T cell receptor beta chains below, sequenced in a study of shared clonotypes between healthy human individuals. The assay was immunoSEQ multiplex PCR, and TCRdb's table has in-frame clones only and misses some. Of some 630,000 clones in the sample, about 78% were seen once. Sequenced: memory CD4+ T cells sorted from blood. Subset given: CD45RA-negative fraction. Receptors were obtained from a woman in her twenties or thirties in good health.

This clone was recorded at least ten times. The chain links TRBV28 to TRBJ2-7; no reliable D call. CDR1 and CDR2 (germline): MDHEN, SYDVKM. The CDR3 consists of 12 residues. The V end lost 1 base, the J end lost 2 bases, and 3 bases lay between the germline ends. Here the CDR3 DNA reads TGTGCCAGCAGTTTATCAACCTACGAGCAGTACTTC. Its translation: CASSLSTYEQYF.

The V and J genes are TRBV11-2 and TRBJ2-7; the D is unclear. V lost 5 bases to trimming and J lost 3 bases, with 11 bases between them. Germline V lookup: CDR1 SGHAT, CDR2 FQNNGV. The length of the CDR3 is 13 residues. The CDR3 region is CASSPREDYEQYF. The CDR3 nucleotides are TGTGCCAGCAGCCCCCGTGAAGACTACGAGCAGTACTTC.

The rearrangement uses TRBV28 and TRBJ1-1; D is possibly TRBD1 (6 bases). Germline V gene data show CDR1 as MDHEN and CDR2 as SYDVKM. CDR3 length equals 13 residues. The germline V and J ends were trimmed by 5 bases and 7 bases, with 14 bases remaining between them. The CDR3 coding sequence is TGTGCCAGCAGTCCGTCGACAGGAGTTGAAGCTTTCTTT. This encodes CASSPSTGVEAFF.

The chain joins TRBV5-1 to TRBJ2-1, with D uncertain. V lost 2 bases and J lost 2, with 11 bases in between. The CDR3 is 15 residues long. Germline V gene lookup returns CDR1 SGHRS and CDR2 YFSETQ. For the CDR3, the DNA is TGCGCCAGCAGCTTATCGAATGGGGCCTACAATGAGCAGTTCTTC. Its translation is CASSLSNGAYNEQFF.

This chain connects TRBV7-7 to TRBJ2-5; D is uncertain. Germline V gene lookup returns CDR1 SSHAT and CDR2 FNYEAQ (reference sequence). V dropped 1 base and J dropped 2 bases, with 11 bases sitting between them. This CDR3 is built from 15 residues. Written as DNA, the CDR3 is TGTGCCAGCAGCTTAGGAAATGGCAGGCAAGAGACCCAGTACTTC. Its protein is CASSLGNGRQETQYF.

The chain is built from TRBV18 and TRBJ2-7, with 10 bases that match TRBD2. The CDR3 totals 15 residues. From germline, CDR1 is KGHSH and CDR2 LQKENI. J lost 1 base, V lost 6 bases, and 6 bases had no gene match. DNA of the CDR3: TGTGCCAGCTCGCGGACTAGCGGAACTTCCTACGAGCAGTACTTC. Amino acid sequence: CASSRTSGTSYEQYF.

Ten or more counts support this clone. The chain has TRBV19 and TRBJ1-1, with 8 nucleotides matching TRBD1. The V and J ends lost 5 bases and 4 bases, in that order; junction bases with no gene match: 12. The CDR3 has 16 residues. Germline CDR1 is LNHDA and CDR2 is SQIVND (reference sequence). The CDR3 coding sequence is TGTGCCAGTAGTTCTGGACAGGGTCGGATCTTCACTGAAGCTTTCTTT. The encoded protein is CASSSGQGRIFTEAFF.

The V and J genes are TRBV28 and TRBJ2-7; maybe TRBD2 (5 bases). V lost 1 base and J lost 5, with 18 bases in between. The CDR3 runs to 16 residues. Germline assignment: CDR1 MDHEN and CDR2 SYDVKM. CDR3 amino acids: CASSLSGFARRNEQYF. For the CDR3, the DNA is TGTGCCAGCAGTTTATCGGGGTTTGCAAGGCGGAACGAGCAGTACTTC.

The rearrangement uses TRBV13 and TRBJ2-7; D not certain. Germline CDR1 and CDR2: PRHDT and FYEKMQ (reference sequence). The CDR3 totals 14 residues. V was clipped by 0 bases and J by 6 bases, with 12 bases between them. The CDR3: CASSLGLREREQYF. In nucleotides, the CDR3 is TGTGCCAGCAGCTTAGGCCTTAGGGAACGCGAGCAGTACTTC.

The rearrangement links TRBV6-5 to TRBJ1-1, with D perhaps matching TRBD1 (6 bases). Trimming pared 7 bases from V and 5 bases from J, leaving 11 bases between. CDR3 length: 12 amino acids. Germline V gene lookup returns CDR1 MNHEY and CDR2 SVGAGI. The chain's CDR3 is CASTEGGTEAFF. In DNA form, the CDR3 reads TGTGCCAGCACCGAGGGGGGGACTGAAGCTTTCTTT.

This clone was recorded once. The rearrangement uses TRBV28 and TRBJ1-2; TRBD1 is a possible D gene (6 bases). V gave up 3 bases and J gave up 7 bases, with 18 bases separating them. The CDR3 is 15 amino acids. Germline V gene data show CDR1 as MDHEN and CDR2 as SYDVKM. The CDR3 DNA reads TGTGCCAGCAGTTTGACAGGATTCCAATTAAGTGGCTACACCTTC. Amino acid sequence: CASSLTGFQLSGYTF.

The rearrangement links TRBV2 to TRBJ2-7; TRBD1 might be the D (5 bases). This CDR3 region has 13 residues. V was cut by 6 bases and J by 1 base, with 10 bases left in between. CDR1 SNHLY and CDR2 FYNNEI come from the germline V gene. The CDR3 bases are TGTGCCAGCAGGAGATCAGGGTCCTACGAGCAGTACTTC. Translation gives CASRRSGSYEQYF.

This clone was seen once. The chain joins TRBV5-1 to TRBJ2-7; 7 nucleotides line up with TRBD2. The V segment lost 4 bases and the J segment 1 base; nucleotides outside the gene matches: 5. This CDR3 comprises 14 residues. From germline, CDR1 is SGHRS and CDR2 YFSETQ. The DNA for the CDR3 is TGCGCCAGCAGCCGGACCGGGGGGTCCTACGAGCAGTACTTC. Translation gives CASSRTGGSYEQYF.

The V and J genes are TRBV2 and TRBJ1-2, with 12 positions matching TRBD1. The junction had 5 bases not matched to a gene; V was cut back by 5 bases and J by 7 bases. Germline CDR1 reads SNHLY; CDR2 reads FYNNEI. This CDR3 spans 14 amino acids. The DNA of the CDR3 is TGTGCCAGCAGTACCGGGACAGGGGGCGGTGGCTACACCTTC. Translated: CASSTGTGGGGYTF.

Here the CDR3 reads CASSPTVTSTDTQYF. As DNA, the CDR3 is TGTGCCAGCTCACCAACAGTAACTAGCACAGATACGCAGTATTTT. The rearrangement joins TRBV18 to TRBJ2-3, with D unresolved. Germline V gene sequence: CDR1 KGHSH, CDR2 LQKENI. Trimming took 2 bases from V and 0 from J, leaving 9 bases between them. The length of the CDR3 is 15 residues.

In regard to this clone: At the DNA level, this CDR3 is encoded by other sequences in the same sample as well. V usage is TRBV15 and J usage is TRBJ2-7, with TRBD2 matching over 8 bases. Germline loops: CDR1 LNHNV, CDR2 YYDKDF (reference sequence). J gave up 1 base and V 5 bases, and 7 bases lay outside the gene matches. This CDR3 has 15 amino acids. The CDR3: CATSGAGDLSYEQYF. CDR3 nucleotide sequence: TGTGCCACCAGCGGAGCGGGAGACCTATCCTACGAGCAGTACTTC.

In DNA, the CDR3 is TGTGCCAGCAAGGGGGCCTACGAGCAGTACTTC. It is translated as CASKGAYEQYF. V is TRBV11-2 and J is TRBJ2-7, with D maybe TRBD1 (6 bases). The CDR3 has 11 amino acids. Germline V gene sequence: CDR1 SGHAT, CDR2 FQNNGV. The V end lost 7 bases, the J end lost 2 bases, and 6 bases lay between the germline ends. Together with reference TRBV11-2 and TRBJ2-7, the CDR3 gives the full variable domain: EAGVAQSPRYKIIEKRQSVAFWCNPISGHATLYWYQQILGQGPKLLIQFQNNGVVDDSQLPKDRFSAERLKGVDSTLKIQPAKLEDSAVYLCASKGAYEQYFGPGTRLTVT.